The 10 T cell receptor beta chains presented below share a single source sample, sequenced in a study of Graves' ophthalmopathy and Graves' hyperthyroidism. As the template, RNA transcripts were used to amplify TCR beta CDR3 regions. RT-PCR with HTBI primers came first, then second-round multiplex PCR. TCRdb re-analysed the multiplex PCR reads in MiXCR, keeping a single row per CDR3 protein. The sample consists of 600,000 to 650,000 distinct CDR3 sequences, about 20% of them appearing once. Sequencing was performed on peripheral blood. Every receptor here comes from a woman younger than 35 with stable Graves' hyperthyroidism. Some clones in this sample may be carry-over from other donors' samples.

There are many counts of this clonotype. The CDR3 DNA sequence: TGTGCCACCAAGACAGGGAATCAGCCCCAGCATTTT. Translating it yields CATKTGNQPQHF. The rearrangement links TRBV6-2 or TRBV6-3 to TRBJ1-5; 7 bases fit TRBD1. V shed 10 bases, J shed 4 bases, and the junction held 4 bases outside the gene matches. This CDR3 has 12 amino acids. CDR1 is MNHEY, CDR2 SVGEGT, per germline.

This clonotype was counted only a few times. The chain uses TRBV13 and TRBJ2-7; D uncertain. Trimming pared 0 bases from V and 0 bases from J, leaving 18 bases between. From germline, CDR1 is PRHDT and CDR2 FYEKMQ (reference sequence). CDR3 length equals 18 residues. CDR3 protein: CASSLGLGLSSASYEQYF. The DNA of the CDR3 is TGTGCCAGCAGCTTAGGGCTGGGCCTCTCCTCAGCCTCCTACGAGCAGTACTTC.

CDR3 bases: TGTGCCAGCAGTTACTTTTCGACGGTCACAGATACGCAGTATTTT. This codes for CASSYFSTVTDTQYF. The chain joins TRBV6-2 or TRBV6-3 to TRBJ2-3; D gene uncertain. The CDR3 length is 15 residues. The germline V and J ends were trimmed by 1 base and 2 bases, with 10 bases remaining between them. Per germline, CDR1 MNHEY and CDR2 SVGEGT.

The sample holds a few counts of this clonotype. The chain links TRBV6-1 to TRBJ1-1, with D tentatively TRBD1 (5 bases). Germline CDR1 reads MNHNS; CDR2 reads SASEGT. The CDR3 extends over 14 amino acids. Trimming left V 0 bases short and J 11 bases short, with 16 bases between. Written as DNA, the CDR3 is TGTGCCAGCAGTGAAGCGGAGGGACTGCTCTTGGCTTTCTTT. It specifies CASSEAEGLLLAFF.

This clonotype was counted at least ten times. The J gene is TRBJ2-7, the V gene TRBV20-1, with D perhaps TRBD2 (6 bases). With 2 bases removed from V and 0 bases from J, the gap between germline ends came to 8 bases. The CDR3 has 13 residues. Germline values: CDR1 DFQATT, CDR2 SNEGSKA (reference sequence). The CDR3 loop is CSARLASSYEQYF. As DNA, the CDR3 is TGCAGTGCTAGACTAGCGAGCTCCTACGAGCAGTACTTC.

About this clonotype itself: A much more abundant neighbour one base away suggests this may be a read error. This chain connects TRBV5-6 to TRBJ2-5; D may correspond to TRBD1 or TRBD2 (5 bases each). Germline values: CDR1 SGHDT, CDR2 YYEEEE. The CDR3 loop spans 13 amino acids. The CDR3 DNA follows: TGTGTCAGCAGTCCCGGGACGAAAGAGACCCAGTACTTC. Translating it yields CVSSPGTKETQYF.

This clonotype was detected many times. J is TRBJ2-5 and V is TRBV7-2, with TRBD2 matching 10 bases. J lost 3 bases, V lost 7 bases, and 5 bases had no gene match. The germline V gene encodes CDR1 SGHTA and CDR2 FQGNSA. The CDR3 totals 14 residues. The CDR3 is CASNNLAGEETQYF. The CDR3 nucleotides read TGTGCCAGCAATAATCTAGCGGGAGAAGAGACCCAGTACTTC.

This clonotype was observed at least ten times. This chain uses TRBV28 with TRBJ2-7; 11 bases map to TRBD2. Losses at the gene ends were 2 bases for V and 5 bases for J; bases not matched to a gene: 8. This CDR3 is built from 16 residues. Looked up from germline, CDR1 is MDHEN and CDR2 is SYDVKM. The CDR3 DNA follows: TGTGCCAGCAGTTTACCCGGACTAGCGGGTTCCGACGAGCAGTACTTC. It encodes CASSLPGLAGSDEQYF.

This clonotype has a count of ten or more. V is TRBV18 and J is TRBJ1-1; the match to TRBD1 covers 7 bases. This CDR3 contains 15 residues. Germline CDR1 KGHSH, CDR2 LQKENI. J lost 3 bases, V lost 0 bases, and 4 bases had no gene match. The CDR3 nucleotides are TGTGCCAGCTCACCACCGGCGGGGACAGACACTGAAGCTTTCTTT. Protein sequence: CASSPPAGTDTEAFF.

This clonotype was counted only a few times. The chain is built from TRBV10-1 and TRBJ2-2, with TRBD2 identical over 13 bases. V lost 2 bases and J lost 9; bases outside the gene matches: 6. The CDR3 is 16 amino acids. CDR1 and CDR2 (germline): WNHNN, SYGVQD (reference sequence). The CDR3 DNA sequence: TGCGCCAGCAGTGAGCGTGGGACTAGCGGGACCCGGGAGCTGTTTTTT. Translating gives CASSERGTSGTRELFF.